The present entry profiles one T cell receptor (beta chain) with its context. Its target is not known. Clones were sequenced by immunoSEQ multiplex PCR, and TCRdb holds only the in-frame ones, with some missing. The data hold roughly 76,000 clones, with approximately 90% observed a single time. These data originate in a study of T cell responses to AZD1222 COVID-19 vaccine. Overall study: Some second doses came at about 4 weeks and others at about 12 weeks; these were pooled. Study conclusions and caveats: An increase in Spike-specific TCR breadth and depth was observed after two AZD1222 doses. Every sample of the repertoires postdated the peak T cell response.

Trimming pared 4 bases from V and 3 bases from J, leaving 14 bases between. The length of the CDR3 is 16 residues. Germline V gene sequence: CDR1 SGHDT, CDR2 YYEEEE. This receptor was obtained from an adult in good health. The sample here was peripheral blood, taken on day 0 of AZD1222 vaccination. This chain uses TRBV5-6 with TRBJ2-6, with D perhaps matching TRBD1 or TRBD2 (5 bases each). The CDR3 loop reads CASSPDWGSGANVLTF. The DNA for the CDR3 is TGTGCCAGCAGCCCCGACTGGGGGAGTGGGGCCAACGTCCTGACTTTC.